This T cell receptor (beta chain) was sequenced during a study of cytomegalovirus exposure and HLA in healthy donors (TCRdb year 2017). Regarding the study in general: An earlier analysis of some 550 of the donors reported more than 250 Gb of sequence data and some 120 million unique TCR beta sequences from roughly 200 million T cells. Approximately 310 gigabases of sequencing data and around 85 million unique TCR sequences made up an early release that covered nearly 650 HLA-typed donors. Of the 300 to 450 genotyped donors, 75% to 85% were placed in the genetic ancestry cluster associated with self-reported Caucasian donors. The study aimed to test whether signatures of past pathogen exposure could be identified by cataloging public T cell receptors. The T cell repertoires of roughly 660 subjects were profiled by immunosequencing and related to cytomegalovirus serostatus. A separate validation cohort of about 110 different subjects was used in addition to the roughly 720-subject first cohort. To predict cytomegalovirus infection status, the study combined high-throughput TCR immunosequencing, statistical association of individual TCRs with disease status, and machine learning. A later analysis re-analyzed previously published TCR beta repertoires from about 730 donors and added high-resolution HLA genotyping to study TCR occurrence patterns. The later analysis used no new phenotypic data to find candidate immune exposures, relying instead on TCR beta sequences and their occurrence across donors. An earlier analysis of around 640 of the donors used high-throughput TCR beta sequencing to judge whether each TCR beta V gene segment behaved as functional or pseudogenic. Donor age, sex, ethnicity and CMV serostatus were compiled together with the repertoire data. A later genetic analysis took genome-wide SNP genotypes for about three fifths of the 666 donors and used that subset as a discovery cohort. Every repertoire in the discovery cohort had been generated on one and the same sequencing platform. HLA typing covered class I and class II loci at four-digit resolution. The number of donors typed differed by locus, with 629-630 for A, B, C, DRB1 and DQB1, roughly 520 for DQA1, 600 to 610 for DPA1, and some 470 for DPB1. Roughly 5 DR-DQ haplotypes were handled as single units for association and clustering because linkage in the cohort was strong. Among roughly 400 genotyped donors of the cohort, an average of approximately 240,000 unique TCR beta nucleotide sequences was sequenced per donor, of which about 19% were non-productive. Overall results and qualifications from the work: Because HLA typing was missing for some donors at each locus, association tests included only the typed subset. Linkage disequilibrium might explain the correlated functional status among segregating V segments, but an unknown experimental factor could not be excluded. An earlier analysis of 587 of the donors showed that most TCR beta V segments appeared in productive rearrangements either about 90% or about 30% of the time, which broadly matched IMGT annotations. For the cohort, immune exposure information was limited to CMV serostatus. Presence/absence analyses assumed roughly uniform sequencing depth across donors, an assumption that may not hold. In this cohort, only TCR beta chains were sequenced, and detectable features were limited by the absence of alpha or paired-chain data. Across donors, most TCR sequences were observed very rarely, whereas some public TCRs were present in many individuals. A later analysis found that most CMV-associated TCR beta chains appeared HLA-restricted, with HLA associations seemingly driven largely by CMV exposure. Assigning TCR associations to individual alleles was difficult when HLA alleles, especially DR and DQ, strongly co-occurred. The study listed approximately 160 TCR beta chains as associated with cytomegalovirus. Because counts were too low, about 18 rarely observed V segments, including chromosome 9 orphons, were left out of the earlier analysis of roughly 600 of the donors. Specific HLA alleles were associated with 15,000 to 20,000 TCR beta sequences at a false discovery rate of 0.05 in a later analysis. In a later genetic analysis, fewer N-insertions in productive TCRs were reported among donors in an Asian-associated ancestry cluster than the roughly 700-donor mean. In vitro tests confirmed that a few of the cytomegalovirus-associated TCR beta chains recognize cytomegalovirus antigens. In a later analysis, the rate of TCR association differed among HLA loci, with DRB1 alleles having the most associated TCRs and HLA-C alleles having the fewest. According to a later analysis, parvovirus B19, influenza, CMV and Epstein-Barr virus appeared linked to several top co-occurrence clusters. A group of highly shared sequence variants was considered likely to be a technical artifact of the sequencing pipeline. A further reported finding was that TCR beta sequences accurately predicted the HLA-A and HLA-B alleles for most subjects in the first cohort. In a later genetic analysis, a missense DCLRE1C variant was associated with V-gene and J-gene trimming of TCR beta chains, and the association was replicated in an independent cohort. Compared with equally common non-associated chains, HLA-associated TCR beta chains in a later analysis were more clonally expanded and had lower generation probabilities. The authors suggested that the approach could potentially be extended to other disease states and immunological phenotypes. In both the original and validation cohorts, the classifier was reported to diagnose cytomegalovirus status with high specificity and sensitivity. Some IMGT-functional V segments, including TRBV6-2 and TRBV6-3, could not be told apart with the 87-base-pair reads, so those segments were excluded.

The cohort consisted of 650 to 700 healthy bone marrow donors. Cohort members were all nominally healthy when sampled, although unrecorded immune exposures were likely present. The donor tested CMV seronegative, placing the donor among the 300 to 450 seronegative members of the cohort. Each donor provided a peripheral blood sample, and peripheral blood mononuclear cells were used for TCR beta sequencing. Genomic DNA was extracted from the blood cell samples with the Qiagen DNeasy Blood Extraction Kit. Remarks on this clone: The target of this receptor is not known. Per-base qualities were not stored, and no clone one base away is much larger.

As encoded in the germline V gene, CDR1 is MGHRA while CDR2 is YSYEKL. Reading from cysteine to phenylalanine, the CDR3 counts 15 amino acids. Here the CDR3 DNA is all that survives: 45 bases in frame from base 1. The junction shows trimming of 5 bases on V and 6 bases on J, plus 17 bases between the germline ends. Preparation of the library involved the immunoSEQ multiplex PCR assay. For the multiplex PCR, a mixture combining 60 forward primers for TCR Vbeta segments and 13 reverse primers for TCR Jbeta segments was used. The CDR3 region of rearranged TCR beta genes was amplified from genomic DNA by a multiplex PCR assay. The amplified TCR beta libraries were sequenced on the Illumina HiSeq System as 87-base-pair reads. The paper's processing steps were these. A later analysis counted approximately 76 million unique TCR beta chains across the 670 or so repertoires, and roughly 11 million of these chains were shared by at least two donors. Raw reads were error-corrected and collapsed into unique sequences by a nearest-neighbor algorithm in which closely related sequences were merged to remove PCR and sequencing errors. Alignment of CDR3 sequences to IMGT reference sequences was used to assign V, D and J gene segments. For a sequence to be retained, a match of at least six nucleotides to both a V gene segment and a J gene segment was required. Rearrangements were called productive when the CDR3 lacked stop codons and stayed in frame with V and J; all others were non-productive. CDR3 was defined by IMGT convention, running from the second conserved V-encoded cysteine to the conserved J-encoded phenylalanine. The earlier analysis of some 540 of the donors excluded any sequence lacking an unambiguous match to a single V gene segment. In an earlier analysis of roughly 600 of the donors, a V segment was called functional when productive rearrangements were above 56.7%, and segregating when the standard deviation between donors exceeded 5%. A statistical classification framework was built to diagnose cytomegalovirus status from the catalog of TCR beta chain sequences. In a later analysis, TCR nucleotide sequences were compared against IMGT/GENE-DB human TR gene sequences so that V and J genes could be assigned. Using the TCRdist pipeline, a later analysis assigned CDR3 sequences along with most-parsimonious VDJ recombination scenarios. In a later analysis, each TCR beta chain was defined by its CDR3 amino acid sequence together with its V-gene family, and reads lacking a unique V-gene family were excluded. In a later analysis, fewer than 600 highly shared, low-generation-probability nucleotide sequences were removed to address suspected cross-contamination and a sequencing artifact. In a later analysis, a clonal expansion index for each public chain was calculated from normalized within-repertoire ranks of inferred template counts. In a later analysis, generation probabilities were computed using a VDJ recombination model fitted to out-of-frame rearrangements, and the results were checked against IGoR. Hypergeometric tests were used in a later analysis to score TCR-TCR, TCR-HLA and TCR-CMV co-occurrence, with a repertoire-size bias correction applied to the TCR pairs. False discovery rates were estimated in a later analysis by permuting HLA or CMV assignments 20 times. In a later analysis, co-occurring TCRs were grouped using DBSCAN, and TCRdist sequence similarity was added for clustering within HLA-allele-positive subsets. Repertoires with fewer than 30,000 or more than 120,000 public chains, plus five repertoires with anomalous nucleotide sharing, were excluded from co-occurrence clustering. TCRdb's version of the immuneACCESS table is confined to in-frame rearrangements and falls short of the full clone set. An unresolved V gene accounts for under half of the shortfall where checked; the remainder is of unknown origin. The V and J calls and the clone size are those of that table, but D and trimming were determined from the DNA. The sample table holds around 150,000 clones, of which 79% were seen once. The ten largest clones represent around 1% of the sample.

The sequence is built from TRBV4-1 and TRBJ1-5; the D gene lacks a confident call. Sequencing was carried out using PBMCs. The source is a male donor in good health and CMV-seronegative. The encoded CDR3 is CASSSLVAGTQPQHF. The DNA sequence is as follows: TGCGCCAGCAGCTCACTCGTTGCGGGAACTCAGCCCCAGCATTTT.